This T cell receptor beta chain derives from a study of glioma-infiltrating T cells after dendritic cell vaccination. This clone was counted a few times. Before vaccination, two weeks after the third vaccination, and at progression, PBMC were collected. From germline, CDR1 is MNHNS and CDR2 SASEGT. The CDR3 is made up of 13 amino acids. Deletions cut 3 bases from V and 6 bases from J, with 9 bases between. Here immunoSEQ multiplex PCR was the method, and the copy in TCRdb shows in-frame clones only, minus some. The table has more than 100,000 clones, roughly 76% seen once; the top ten hold approximately 12%.

The chain carries TRBV6-1 and TRBJ1-5; D not resolved. The input for sequencing was blood, taken before dendritic cell vaccination. The sequence came from a human donor with glioblastoma. In nucleotides, the CDR3 is TGTGCCAGCAGTGACCGCGGTCTTCAGCCCCAGCATTTT. Encoded protein: CASSDRGLQPQHF.